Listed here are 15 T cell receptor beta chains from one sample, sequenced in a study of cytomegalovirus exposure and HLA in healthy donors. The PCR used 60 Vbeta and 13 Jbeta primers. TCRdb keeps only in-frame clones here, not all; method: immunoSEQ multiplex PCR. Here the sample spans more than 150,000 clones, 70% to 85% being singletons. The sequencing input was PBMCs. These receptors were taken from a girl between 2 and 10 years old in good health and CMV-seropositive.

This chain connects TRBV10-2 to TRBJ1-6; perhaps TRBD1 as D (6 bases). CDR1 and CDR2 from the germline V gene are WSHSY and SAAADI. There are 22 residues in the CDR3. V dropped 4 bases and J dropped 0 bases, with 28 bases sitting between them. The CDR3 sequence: CASSGPLLTGFPSSSYNSPLHF. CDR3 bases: TGCGCCAGCAGTGGACCGCTTCTAACAGGGTTCCCCTCGAGCTCCTATAATTCACCCCTCCACTTT.

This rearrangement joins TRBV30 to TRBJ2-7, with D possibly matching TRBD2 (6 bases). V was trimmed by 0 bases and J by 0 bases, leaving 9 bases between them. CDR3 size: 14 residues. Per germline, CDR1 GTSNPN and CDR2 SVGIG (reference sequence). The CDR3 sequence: CAWSVGAGSYEQYF. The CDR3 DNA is TGTGCCTGGAGTGTTGGAGCGGGCTCCTACGAGCAGTACTTC.

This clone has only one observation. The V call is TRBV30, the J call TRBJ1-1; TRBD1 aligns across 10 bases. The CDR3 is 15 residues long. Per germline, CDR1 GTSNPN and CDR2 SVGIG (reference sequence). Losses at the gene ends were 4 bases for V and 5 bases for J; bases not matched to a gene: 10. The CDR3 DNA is TGTGCCTGGAATAGACCCGGGACAGGGGAAACTGAAGCTTTCTTT. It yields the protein CAWNRPGTGETEAFF.

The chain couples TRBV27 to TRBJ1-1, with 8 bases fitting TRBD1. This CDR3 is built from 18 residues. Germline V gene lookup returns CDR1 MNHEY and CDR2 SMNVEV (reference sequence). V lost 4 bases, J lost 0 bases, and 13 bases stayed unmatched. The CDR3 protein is CASSYLTPGGLMNTEAFF. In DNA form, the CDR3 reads TGTGCCAGCAGTTATTTGACGCCAGGGGGCCTTATGAACACTGAAGCTTTCTTT.

CDR3 sequence: CASSQADTGGNSPLHF. CDR3 DNA: TGTGCCAGCAGCCAAGCCGACACAGGGGGTAATTCACCCCTCCACTTT. The V and J genes are TRBV4-2 and TRBJ1-6; 8 nucleotides line up with TRBD1. The germline V gene has CDR1 LGHNA and CDR2 YNFKEQ. The CDR3 consists of 16 residues. V shed 1 base and J 6 bases; nucleotides not matched to a gene: 5.

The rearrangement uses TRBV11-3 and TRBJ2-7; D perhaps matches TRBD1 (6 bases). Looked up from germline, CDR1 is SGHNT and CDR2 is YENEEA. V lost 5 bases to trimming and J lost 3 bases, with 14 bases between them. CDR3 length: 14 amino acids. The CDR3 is CASSTAGDRYEQYF. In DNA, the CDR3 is TGTGCCAGCAGCACGGCAGGGGATCGCTACGAGCAGTACTTC.

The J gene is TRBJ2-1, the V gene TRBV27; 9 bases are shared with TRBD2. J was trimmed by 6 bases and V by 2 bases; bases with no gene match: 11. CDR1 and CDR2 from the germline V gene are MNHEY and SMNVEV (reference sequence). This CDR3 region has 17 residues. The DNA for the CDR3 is TGTGCCAGCAGTTTACTCAAGGGGGGACTAGCCCCCAATGAGCAGTTCTTC. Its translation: CASSLLKGGLAPNEQFF.

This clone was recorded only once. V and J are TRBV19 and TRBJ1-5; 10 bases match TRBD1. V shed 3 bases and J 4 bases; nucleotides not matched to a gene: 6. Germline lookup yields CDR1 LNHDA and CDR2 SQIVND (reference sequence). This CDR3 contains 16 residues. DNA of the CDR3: TGTGCCAGTAGTATTCGGATGGGACAGGGGAATCAGCCCCAGCATTTT. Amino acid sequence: CASSIRMGQGNQPQHF. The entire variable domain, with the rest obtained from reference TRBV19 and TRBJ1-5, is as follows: DGGITQSPKYLFRKEGQNVTLSCEQNLNHDAMYWYRQDPGQGLRLIYYSQIVNDFQKGDIAEGYSVSREKKESFPLTVTSAQKNPTAFYLCASSIRMGQGNQPQHFGDGTRLSIL.

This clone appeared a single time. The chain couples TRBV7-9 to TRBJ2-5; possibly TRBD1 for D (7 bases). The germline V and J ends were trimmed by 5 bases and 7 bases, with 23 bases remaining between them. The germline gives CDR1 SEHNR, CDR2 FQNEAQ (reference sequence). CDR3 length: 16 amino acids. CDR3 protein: CASSLRDSDAKVTQYF. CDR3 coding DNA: TGTGCCAGCAGCCTGCGGGACAGCGACGCCAAGGTGACCCAGTACTTC.

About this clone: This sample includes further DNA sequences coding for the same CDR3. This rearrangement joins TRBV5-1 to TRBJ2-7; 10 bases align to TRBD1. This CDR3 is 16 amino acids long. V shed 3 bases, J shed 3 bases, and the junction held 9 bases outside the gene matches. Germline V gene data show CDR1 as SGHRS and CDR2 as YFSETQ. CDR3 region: CASSWGAGQGVYEQYF. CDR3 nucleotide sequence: TGCGCCAGCAGCTGGGGTGCAGGACAGGGGGTCTACGAGCAGTACTTC.

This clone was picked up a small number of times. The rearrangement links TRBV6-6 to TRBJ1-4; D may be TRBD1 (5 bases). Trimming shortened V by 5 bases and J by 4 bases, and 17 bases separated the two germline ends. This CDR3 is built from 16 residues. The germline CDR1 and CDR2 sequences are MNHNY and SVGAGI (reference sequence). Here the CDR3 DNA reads TGTGCCAGCAGTACGGATAGGAGGGGTTTTAATGAAAAACTGTTTTTT. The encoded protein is CASSTDRRGFNEKLFF.

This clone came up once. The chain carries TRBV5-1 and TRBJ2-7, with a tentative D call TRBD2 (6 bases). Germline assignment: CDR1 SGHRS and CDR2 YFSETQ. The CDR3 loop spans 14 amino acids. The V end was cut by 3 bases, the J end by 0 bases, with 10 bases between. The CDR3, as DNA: TGCGCCAGCAGCTCGACTAGGAGCTCCTACGAGCAGTACTTC. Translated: CASSSTRSSYEQYF. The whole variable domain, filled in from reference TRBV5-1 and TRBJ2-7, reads KAGVTQTPRYLIKTRGQQVTLSCSPISGHRSVSWYQQTPGQGLQFLFEYFSETQRNKGNFPGRFSGRQFSNSRSEMNVSTLELGDSALYLCASSSTRSSYEQYFGPGTRLTVT.

The CDR3 here is CASSATGTVGYTF. CDR3 DNA sequence: TGTGCCAGCAGCGCGACAGGGACTGTTGGCTACACCTTC. The V gene is TRBV7-3, the J gene TRBJ1-2; 7 nucleotides match TRBD1. CDR3 size: 13 residues. Germline V gives CDR1 SGHTA, CDR2 FQGTGA. V gave up 5 bases and J gave up 7 bases; unmatched junction bases: 7.

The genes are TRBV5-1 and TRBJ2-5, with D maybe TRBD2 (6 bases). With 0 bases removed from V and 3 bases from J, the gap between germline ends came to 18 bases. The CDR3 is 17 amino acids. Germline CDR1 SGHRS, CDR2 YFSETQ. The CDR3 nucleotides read TGCGCCAGCAGCTTGGGAGTGTTTGCGGGGTTGAAAGAGACCCAGTACTTC. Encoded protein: CASSLGVFAGLKETQYF.

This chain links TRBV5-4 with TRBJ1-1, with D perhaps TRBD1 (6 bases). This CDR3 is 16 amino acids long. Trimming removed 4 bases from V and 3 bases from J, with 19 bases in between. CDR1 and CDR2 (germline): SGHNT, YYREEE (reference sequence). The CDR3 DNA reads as TGTGCCAGCAGCCGAGGGGGGGCTTCATCCGACACTGAAGCTTTCTTT. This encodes CASSRGGASSDTEAFF.